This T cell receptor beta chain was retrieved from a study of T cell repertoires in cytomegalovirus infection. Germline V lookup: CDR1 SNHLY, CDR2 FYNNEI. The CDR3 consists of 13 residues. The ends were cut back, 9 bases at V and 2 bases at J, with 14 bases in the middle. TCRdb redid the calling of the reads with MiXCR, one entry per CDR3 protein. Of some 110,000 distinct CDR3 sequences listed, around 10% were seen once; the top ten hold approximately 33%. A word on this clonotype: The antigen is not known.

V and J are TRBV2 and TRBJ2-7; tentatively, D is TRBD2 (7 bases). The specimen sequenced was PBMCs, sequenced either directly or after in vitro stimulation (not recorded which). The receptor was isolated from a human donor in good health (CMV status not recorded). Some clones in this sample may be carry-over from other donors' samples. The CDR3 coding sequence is TGTGCCAGTCGCGGGGGCGGGACCTACGAGCAGTACTTC. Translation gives CASRGGGTYEQYF.